Sequencing of this TCR beta chain was carried out in a study of T cells in women clearing cervical HPV infection. The wider study: Only a few women had HLA typing results available.

The data were produced by immunoSEQ multiplex PCR, yet TCRdb's version contains in-frame clones alone and is incomplete. This sample's table reports about 48,000 clones. Concerning this clone itself: The read is 3 residues too short to cover the CDR3 end, so that end is filled in from the germline J gene.

The CDR3 sequence is 14 residues long. Germline V gene lookup returns CDR1 SGHAT and CDR2 FQNNGV. V was pared by 0 bases and J by 6 bases, with 11 bases between. All participants had a single incident cervical HPV16 infection, and prevalent HPV16 infections were excluded. This TCR was recovered from a woman between 18 and 70 years old with a cervical HPV16 infection that either progressed to CIN3+ or cleared (not recorded which). V usage is TRBV11-2 and J usage is TRBJ1-2, with D maybe TRBD1 (5 bases). The specimen sequenced was blood buffy coat. CDR3 amino acids: CASSLERTRNGYTF. The part of the CDR3 DNA that was read is TGTGCCAGCAGCTTAGAAAGGACACGAAATGGC.